The rows below give T cell receptor beta chains drawn from one sample of a study of control samples from healthy donors and cancer patients. Profiled with immunoSEQ multiplex PCR; TCRdb holds only in-frame clones, not every one. The sample consists of under 80,000 clones, 84% of them appearing once. What was sequenced was blood. These TCRs come from a man over 45 in good health. Each CDR3 is given with its conserved first and last residue. The D gene is left open where the match is weak. Some rows mark clone size as missing; the rest say once, few, many or name a class of expanded clone.

DNA: TGTGCCAGCAGGGGGACAGGGAATAACTATGGCTACACCTTC; CDR3: CASRGTGNNYGYTF; size: .; V: TRBV6-5; D: TRBD1; J: TRBJ1-2
DNA: TGTGCCACCAGTGATCCACCAGGGGTACCATACAATGAGCAGTTCTTC; CDR3: CATSDPPGVPYNEQFF; size: few; V: TRBV24-1; D: .; J: TRBJ2-1
DNA: TGTGCCAGCAGCCCAACCGGACTTGGTTTTGCAATCCACGAGCAGTACTTC; CDR3: CASSPTGLGFAIHEQYF; size: .; V: TRBV6-2/TRBV6-3; D: .; J: TRBJ2-7
DNA: TGTGCCAGCAGTTTTGGTTATCCCCGAACCTACAATGAGCAGTTCTTC; CDR3: CASSFGYPRTYNEQFF; size: .; V: TRBV28; D: .; J: TRBJ2-1
DNA: TGTGCCAGCAGTACGCAAGAGACCCAGTACTTC; CDR3: CASSTQETQYF; size: .; V: TRBV27; D: .; J: TRBJ2-5
DNA: TGCGCCAGCAGGCGGGAAGGCGGGAACACCGGGGAGCTGTTTTTT; CDR3: CASRREGGNTGELFF; size: .; V: TRBV5-1; D: .; J: TRBJ2-2
DNA: TGCGCCAGCAGCTCCACGGGACAGCGAACCTACAATGAGCAGTTCTTC; CDR3: CASSSTGQRTYNEQFF; size: .; V: TRBV5-1; D: TRBD1; J: TRBJ2-1
DNA: TGTGCCAGCAGTGATAGAGATTATGGCTACACCTTC; CDR3: CASSDRDYGYTF; size: .; V: TRBV6-1; D: .; J: TRBJ1-2
DNA: TGTGCCAGCAGCCATGTGACTAGCGGGAGGGGAAGGGCCTACGAGCAGTACTTC; CDR3: CASSHVTSGRGRAYEQYF; size: .; V: TRBV3-1/TRBV3-2; D: TRBD2; J: TRBJ2-7
DNA: TGTGCCAGCAGCTTAGCCCGAGGACAGGCGACTTCGGGGGCCCAGTACTTC; CDR3: CASSLARGQATSGAQYF; size: .; V: TRBV7-9; D: .; J: TRBJ2-5
DNA: TGTGCCAGCAGTCGCGACTCATTCGGGGAGACCCAGTACTTC; CDR3: CASSRDSFGETQYF; size: .; V: TRBV28; D: .; J: TRBJ2-5
DNA: TGTGCCACCAGTGAGGGGCATGGCTACACCTTC; CDR3: CATSEGHGYTF; size: .; V: TRBV24-1; D: .; J: TRBJ1-2
DNA: TGTGCCAGCAGTGACTCAGGGGACACCGGGGAGCTGTTTTTT; CDR3: CASSDSGDTGELFF; size: .; V: TRBV6-4; D: .; J: TRBJ2-2
DNA: TGTGCCAGTAGTACCGCCGGGGGACAGGGGGTATCTGGCTACACCTTC; CDR3: CASSTAGGQGVSGYTF; size: few; V: TRBV19; D: TRBD1; J: TRBJ1-2
DNA: TGTGCCAGCAGCTTAGTAGCCACTGAAGCTTTCTTT; CDR3: CASSLVATEAFF; size: .; V: TRBV7-9; D: .; J: TRBJ1-1
DNA: TGTGCCAGCAGCTTCGTTACTGAAGCTTTCTTT; CDR3: CASSFVTEAFF; size: .; V: TRBV7-9; D: .; J: TRBJ1-1
DNA: TGTGCCTGGAGTGGGAGGGACAGGGACACTTCTAACTATGGCTACACCTTC; CDR3: CAWSGRDRDTSNYGYTF; size: .; V: TRBV30; D: TRBD1; J: TRBJ1-2
DNA: TGTGCCAGCAGCTTAGACGTCAGGAACACTGAAGCTTTCTTT; CDR3: CASSLDVRNTEAFF; size: .; V: TRBV7-2; D: .; J: TRBJ1-1
DNA: TGCGCCAGCAGCTTTTTAACACCCCCGGGCGGACCTATATCACGGGGGTCCTACGAGCAGTACTTC; CDR3: CASSFLTPPGGPISRGSYEQYF; size: .; V: TRBV5-1; D: .; J: TRBJ2-7
DNA: TGTGCCACCAGCAGAGAGTCTGGGGGGGGCTCCTCCTACGAGCAGTACTTC; CDR3: CATSRESGGGSSYEQYF; size: .; V: TRBV15; D: .; J: TRBJ2-7
DNA: TGTGCCTGGAGTTGGAGCGGGGAGCTGTTTTTT; CDR3: CAWSWSGELFF; size: .; V: TRBV30; D: .; J: TRBJ2-2
DNA: TGTGCCAGCAGTTACAATAGCGGTTCCCGTCAGCCCCAGCATTTT; CDR3: CASSYNSGSRQPQHF; size: .; V: TRBV6-2/TRBV6-3; D: .; J: TRBJ1-5
DNA: TGTGCCAGTAGTATACAGGTTGGGACTGAAGCTTTCTTT; CDR3: CASSIQVGTEAFF; size: .; V: TRBV19; D: .; J: TRBJ1-1
DNA: TGTGCCACCCGAGATCGGGGCTGGGAGCAGTTCTTC; CDR3: CATRDRGWEQFF; size: .; V: TRBV24-1; D: .; J: TRBJ2-1
DNA: TGCAGCGTTGAAGATCCAGGGGTTGAAGCTTTCTTT; CDR3: CSVEDPGVEAFF; size: medium-sized; V: TRBV29-1; D: .; J: TRBJ1-1
DNA: TGTGCCAGCAGCCTAGCCCGTAGGGGTTTGAACTATGGCTACACCTTC; CDR3: CASSLARRGLNYGYTF; size: .; V: TRBV7-2; D: .; J: TRBJ1-2
DNA: TGTGCCAGCAGCTTGGGCCTTAGCGGGGGAGGCACAGATACGCAGTATTTT; CDR3: CASSLGLSGGGTDTQYF; size: few; V: TRBV5-6; D: TRBD2; J: TRBJ2-3
DNA: TGTGCCAGCAACTTAGCGGGAGGGCCTGGTGAGCAGTTCTTC; CDR3: CASNLAGGPGEQFF; size: .; V: TRBV7-3; D: TRBD2; J: TRBJ2-1
DNA: TGTGCCAGCAGTTTGGCAGGGTTCAATCAGCCCCAGCATTTT; CDR3: CASSLAGFNQPQHF; size: .; V: TRBV27; D: .; J: TRBJ1-5
DNA: TGTGCCAGCAGCAAAGTTTGGCTTGCGGATGGGACCTCCGAGTTAGACCTACTCCACTTT; CDR3: CASSKVWLADGTSELDLLHF; size: .; V: TRBV21-1; D: .; J: TRBJ1-6
DNA: TGTGCCAGCAGCTTGGGACCCTTCTCCTACAATGAGCAGTTCTTC; CDR3: CASSLGPFSYNEQFF; size: .; V: TRBV5-5; D: .; J: TRBJ2-1
DNA: TGTGCCAGCAGCTCGTCGACTGCCCCTGGGGAAGCTTTCTTT; CDR3: CASSSSTAPGEAFF; size: .; V: TRBV7-6; D: .; J: TRBJ1-1
DNA: TGTGCCAGCAGCTCCCTGGGGTTAGTGATCCCAATATACAAAAACATTCAGTACTTC; CDR3: CASSSLGLVIPIYKNIQYF; size: .; V: TRBV5-6; D: .; J: TRBJ2-4
DNA: TGTGCCAGCAGCTCCTTACGGGTGCTGGGAGAGCAGTACTTC; CDR3: CASSSLRVLGEQYF; size: .; V: TRBV5-4; D: .; J: TRBJ2-7
DNA: TGTGCCAGCCGGGACAGGGGCAGGGTAGGCGAGCAGTACTTC; CDR3: CASRDRGRVGEQYF; size: .; V: TRBV7-3; D: TRBD1; J: TRBJ2-7
DNA: TGTGCCAGCAGTGAGAGGGCCCGGGGGGTTGCTGGAAACACCATATATTTT; CDR3: CASSERARGVAGNTIYF; size: .; V: TRBV2; D: .; J: TRBJ1-3
DNA: TGTGCCAGCTCACCACAACGGACAGGGGGCCGGAACACTGAAGCTTTCTTT; CDR3: CASSPQRTGGRNTEAFF; size: .; V: TRBV18; D: TRBD1; J: TRBJ1-1
DNA: TGTGCCAGCAGCGTGCATATTGGCGACTACGGTGAGGAGCAGTTCTTC; CDR3: CASSVHIGDYGEEQFF; size: .; V: TRBV9; D: .; J: TRBJ2-1
DNA: TGTGCCAGCAGTTCCCTGGGGGCCTTAGGGGGTGAAGCTTTCTTT; CDR3: CASSSLGALGGEAFF; size: .; V: TRBV6-2/TRBV6-3; D: .; J: TRBJ1-1
DNA: TGTGCCAGCAGCGGAACAGGGGGCGGAAGTTCACCCCTCCACTTT; CDR3: CASSGTGGGSSPLHF; size: .; V: TRBV11-3; D: TRBD1; J: TRBJ1-6
DNA: TGTGCCACCGACCCCCCCAATTTTTACACTGAAGCTTTCTTT; CDR3: CATDPPNFYTEAFF; size: .; V: TRBV7-2; D: .; J: TRBJ1-1
DNA: TGTGCCAGCAGTTTTCAGGGGGATACGCAGTATTTT; CDR3: CASSFQGDTQYF; size: .; V: TRBV28; D: .; J: TRBJ2-3
DNA: TGTGCCAGCAGTCCAAGCCCCGGGACAGGGGGACCTATGAACACTGAAGCTTTCTTT; CDR3: CASSPSPGTGGPMNTEAFF; size: .; V: TRBV27; D: TRBD1; J: TRBJ1-1
DNA: TGCGCCAGCAGCCGTGGAGGGACTGCCTCCGGTGAGCAGTTCTTC; CDR3: CASSRGGTASGEQFF; size: .; V: TRBV4-1; D: .; J: TRBJ2-1
DNA: TGTGCTAGCAGCTTGGCCGGGACGGCGAACACCGGGGAGCTGTTTTTT; CDR3: CASSLAGTANTGELFF; size: .; V: TRBV7-7; D: .; J: TRBJ2-2
DNA: TGTGCCAGCAGCTTAACGGTTAGCAATCAGCCCCAGCATTTT; CDR3: CASSLTVSNQPQHF; size: .; V: TRBV7-2; D: .; J: TRBJ1-5
DNA: TGTGCCAGCAGCTTAGAATTCGGCAACTATGGCTACACCTTC; CDR3: CASSLEFGNYGYTF; size: .; V: TRBV7-2; D: .; J: TRBJ1-2
DNA: TGTGCCAGCAGTGAAGTCACTCTTAGCACAGATACGCAGTATTTT; CDR3: CASSEVTLSTDTQYF; size: .; V: TRBV2; D: .; J: TRBJ2-3
DNA: TGTGCCAGCAGCCGAGACAGGGTGGACACCGGGGAGCTGTTTTTT; CDR3: CASSRDRVDTGELFF; size: .; V: TRBV7-8; D: TRBD1; J: TRBJ2-2